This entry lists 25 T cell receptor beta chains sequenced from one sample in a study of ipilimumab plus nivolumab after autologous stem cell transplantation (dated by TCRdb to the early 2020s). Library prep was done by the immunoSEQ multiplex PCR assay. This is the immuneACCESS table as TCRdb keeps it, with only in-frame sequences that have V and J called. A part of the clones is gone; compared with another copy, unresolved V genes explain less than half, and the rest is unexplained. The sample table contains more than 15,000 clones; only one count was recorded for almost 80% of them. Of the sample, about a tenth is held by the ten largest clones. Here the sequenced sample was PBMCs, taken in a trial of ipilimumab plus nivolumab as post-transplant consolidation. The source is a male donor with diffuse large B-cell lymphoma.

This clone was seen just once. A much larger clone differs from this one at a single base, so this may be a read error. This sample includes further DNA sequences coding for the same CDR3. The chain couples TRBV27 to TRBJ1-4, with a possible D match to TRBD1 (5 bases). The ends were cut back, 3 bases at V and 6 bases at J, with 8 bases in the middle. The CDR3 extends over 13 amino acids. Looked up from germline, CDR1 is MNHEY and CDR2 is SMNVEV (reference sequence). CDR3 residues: CASSFGGDEKLFF. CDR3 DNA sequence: TGTGCCAGCAGTTTTGGGGGAGATGAAAAACTGTTTTTT.

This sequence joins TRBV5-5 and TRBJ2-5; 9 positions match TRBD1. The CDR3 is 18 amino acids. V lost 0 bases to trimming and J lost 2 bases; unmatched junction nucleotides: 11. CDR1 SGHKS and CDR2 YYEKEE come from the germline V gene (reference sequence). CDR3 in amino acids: CASSLAVRTGVGQETQYF. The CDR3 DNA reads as TGTGCCAGCAGCTTGGCTGTTAGGACAGGGGTAGGGCAAGAGACCCAGTACTTC.

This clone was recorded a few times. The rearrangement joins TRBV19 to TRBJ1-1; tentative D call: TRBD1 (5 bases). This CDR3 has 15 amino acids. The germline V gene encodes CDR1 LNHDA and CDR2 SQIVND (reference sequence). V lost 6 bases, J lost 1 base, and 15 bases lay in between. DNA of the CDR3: TGTGCCAGTAGATATTCGGGGACCCAGAACACTGAAGCTTTCTTT. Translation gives CASRYSGTQNTEAFF.

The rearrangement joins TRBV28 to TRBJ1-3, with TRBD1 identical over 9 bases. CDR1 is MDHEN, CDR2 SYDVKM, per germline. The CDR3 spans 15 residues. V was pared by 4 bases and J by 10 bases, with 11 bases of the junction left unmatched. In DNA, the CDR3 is TGTGCCAGCAGTTCGCCCGGGACAGGGAGTGGGACCATATATTTT. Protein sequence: CASSSPGTGSGTIYF.

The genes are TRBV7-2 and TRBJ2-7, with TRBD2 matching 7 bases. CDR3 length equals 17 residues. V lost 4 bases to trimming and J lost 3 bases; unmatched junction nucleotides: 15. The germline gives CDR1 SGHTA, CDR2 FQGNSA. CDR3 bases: TGTGCCAGCAGCTCCCCTTCCCGAGCGGGATTCCTCTACGAGCAGTACTTC. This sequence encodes CASSSPSRAGFLYEQYF.

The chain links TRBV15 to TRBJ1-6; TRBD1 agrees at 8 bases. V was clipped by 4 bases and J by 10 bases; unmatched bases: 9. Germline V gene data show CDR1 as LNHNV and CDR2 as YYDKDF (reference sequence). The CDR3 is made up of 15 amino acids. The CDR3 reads CATSIITGGVSPLHF. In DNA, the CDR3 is TGTGCCACCAGCATCATAACAGGGGGAGTCTCACCCCTCCACTTT. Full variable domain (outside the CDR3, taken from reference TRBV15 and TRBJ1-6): DAMVIQNPRYQVTQFGKPVTLSCSQTLNHNVMYWYQQKSSQAPKLLFHYYDKDFNNEADTPDNFQSRRPNTSFCFLDIRSPGLGDTAMYLCATSIITGGVSPLHFGNGTRLTVT.

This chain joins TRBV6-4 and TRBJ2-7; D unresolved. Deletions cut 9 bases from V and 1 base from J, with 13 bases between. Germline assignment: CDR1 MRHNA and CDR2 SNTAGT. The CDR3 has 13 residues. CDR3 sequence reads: CARVKVGSYEQYF. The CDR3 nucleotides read TGTGCCAGGGTCAAAGTTGGTTCCTACGAGCAGTACTTC.

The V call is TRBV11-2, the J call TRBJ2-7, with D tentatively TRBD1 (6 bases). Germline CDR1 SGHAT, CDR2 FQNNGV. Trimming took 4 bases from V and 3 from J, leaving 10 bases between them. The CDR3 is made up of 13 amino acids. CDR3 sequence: CASSSRDNYEQYF. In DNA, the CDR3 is TGTGCCAGCAGCTCCCGGGACAACTACGAGCAGTACTTC.

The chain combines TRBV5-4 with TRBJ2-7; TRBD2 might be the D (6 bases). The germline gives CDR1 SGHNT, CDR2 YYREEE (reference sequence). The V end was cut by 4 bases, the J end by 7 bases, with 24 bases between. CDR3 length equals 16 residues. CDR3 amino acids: CASSPPGGPPFREQYF. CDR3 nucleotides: TGTGCCAGCAGCCCCCCCGGGGGACCCCCTTTTAGGGAGCAGTACTTC.

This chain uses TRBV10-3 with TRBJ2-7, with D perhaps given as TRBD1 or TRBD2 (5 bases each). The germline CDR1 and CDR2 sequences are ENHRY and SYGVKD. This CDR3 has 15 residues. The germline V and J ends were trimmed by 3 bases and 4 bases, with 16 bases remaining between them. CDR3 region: CAISDKNGDQYEQYF. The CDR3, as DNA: TGTGCCATCAGTGACAAGAATGGGGACCAGTACGAGCAGTACTTC.

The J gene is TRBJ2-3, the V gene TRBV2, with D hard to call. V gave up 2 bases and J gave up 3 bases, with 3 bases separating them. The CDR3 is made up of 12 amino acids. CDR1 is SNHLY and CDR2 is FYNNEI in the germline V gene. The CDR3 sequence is CASSELTDTQYF. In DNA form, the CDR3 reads TGTGCCAGCAGTGAACTGACAGATACGCAGTATTTT.

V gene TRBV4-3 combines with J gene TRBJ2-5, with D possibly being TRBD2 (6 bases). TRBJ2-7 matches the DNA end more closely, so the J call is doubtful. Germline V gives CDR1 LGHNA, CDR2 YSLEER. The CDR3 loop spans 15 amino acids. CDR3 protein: CASSQGVAGTYEQYF. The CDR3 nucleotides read TGCGCCAGCAGCCAAGGGGTTGCGGGAACCTACGAGCAGTACTTC.

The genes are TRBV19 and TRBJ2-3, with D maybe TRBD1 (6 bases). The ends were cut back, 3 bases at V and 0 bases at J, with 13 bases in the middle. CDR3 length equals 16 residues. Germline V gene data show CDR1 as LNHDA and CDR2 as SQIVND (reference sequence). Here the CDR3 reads CASSIGFGTSTDTQYF. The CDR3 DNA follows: TGTGCCAGTAGTATCGGGTTCGGGACAAGCACAGATACGCAGTATTTT.

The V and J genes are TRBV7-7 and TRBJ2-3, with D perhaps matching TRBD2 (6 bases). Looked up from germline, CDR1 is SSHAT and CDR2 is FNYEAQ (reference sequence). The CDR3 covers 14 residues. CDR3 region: CASQRGISTDTQYF. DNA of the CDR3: TGTGCTAGCCAACGGGGGATTAGCACAGATACGCAGTATTTT.

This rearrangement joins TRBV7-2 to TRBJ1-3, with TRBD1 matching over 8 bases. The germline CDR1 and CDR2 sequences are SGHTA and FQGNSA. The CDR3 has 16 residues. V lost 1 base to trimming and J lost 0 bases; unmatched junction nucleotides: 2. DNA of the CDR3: TGTGCCAGCAGCTTAGGGGACAGGATCTCTGGAAACACCATATATTTT. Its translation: CASSLGDRISGNTIYF.

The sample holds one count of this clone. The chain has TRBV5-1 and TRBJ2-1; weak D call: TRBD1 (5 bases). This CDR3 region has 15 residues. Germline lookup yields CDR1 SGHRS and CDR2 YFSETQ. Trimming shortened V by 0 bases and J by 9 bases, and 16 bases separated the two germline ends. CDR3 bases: TGCGCCAGCAGCTTGGAAGTTGGTAGTGACAGTGAGCAGTTCTTC. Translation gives CASSLEVGSDSEQFF.

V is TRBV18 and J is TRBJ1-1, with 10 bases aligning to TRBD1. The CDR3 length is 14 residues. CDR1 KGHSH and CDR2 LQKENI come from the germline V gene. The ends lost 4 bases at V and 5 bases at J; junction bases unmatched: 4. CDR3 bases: TGTGCCAGCTCACAGGACAGGGGGTGGACTGAAGCTTTCTTT. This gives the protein CASSQDRGWTEAFF. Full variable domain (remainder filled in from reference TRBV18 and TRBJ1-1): NAGVMQNPRHLVRRRGQEARLRCSPMKGHSHVYWYRQLPEEGLKFMVYLQKENIIDESGMPKERFSAEFPKEGPSILRIQQVVRGDSAAYFCASSQDRGWTEAFFGQGTRLTVV.

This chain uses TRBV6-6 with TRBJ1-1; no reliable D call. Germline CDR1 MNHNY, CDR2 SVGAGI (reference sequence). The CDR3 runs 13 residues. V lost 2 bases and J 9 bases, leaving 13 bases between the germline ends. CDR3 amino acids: CASSYPNLGQAFF. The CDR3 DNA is TGTGCCAGCAGTTACCCTAACCTGGGTCAAGCTTTCTTT.

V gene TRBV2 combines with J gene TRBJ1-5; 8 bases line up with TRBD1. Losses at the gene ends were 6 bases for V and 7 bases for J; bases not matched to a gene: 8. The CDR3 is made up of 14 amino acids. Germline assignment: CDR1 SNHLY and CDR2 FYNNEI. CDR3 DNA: TGTGCCAGCAGCCCTGACAGGGGCTGGCAGCCCCAGCATTTT. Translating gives CASSPDRGWQPQHF.

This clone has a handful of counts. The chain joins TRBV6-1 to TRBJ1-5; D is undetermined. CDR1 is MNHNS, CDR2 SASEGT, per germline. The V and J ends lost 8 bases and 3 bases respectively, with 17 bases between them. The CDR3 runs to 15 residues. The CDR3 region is CASLLARAANQPQHF. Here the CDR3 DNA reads TGTGCCAGCCTCCTCGCCAGAGCCGCCAATCAGCCCCAGCATTTT.

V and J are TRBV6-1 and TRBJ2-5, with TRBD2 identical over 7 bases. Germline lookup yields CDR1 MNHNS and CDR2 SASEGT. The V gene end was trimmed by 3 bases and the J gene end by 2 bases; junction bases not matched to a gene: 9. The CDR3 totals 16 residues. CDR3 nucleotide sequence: TGTGCCAGCAGTGAGGGAGGGACCCTGAATCAAGAGACCCAGTACTTC. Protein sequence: CASSEGGTLNQETQYF.

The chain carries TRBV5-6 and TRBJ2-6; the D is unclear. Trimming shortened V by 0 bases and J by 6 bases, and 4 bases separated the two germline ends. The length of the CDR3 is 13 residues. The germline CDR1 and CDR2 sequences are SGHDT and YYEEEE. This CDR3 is CASSLDLANVLTF. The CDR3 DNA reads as TGTGCCAGCAGCTTGGATTTGGCCAACGTCCTGACTTTC.

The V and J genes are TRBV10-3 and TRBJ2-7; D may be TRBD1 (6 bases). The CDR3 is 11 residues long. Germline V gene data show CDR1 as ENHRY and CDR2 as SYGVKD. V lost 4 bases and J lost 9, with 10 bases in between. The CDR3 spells CAISGGHGQYF. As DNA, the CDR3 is TGTGCCATCAGTGGGGGGCATGGGCAGTACTTC.

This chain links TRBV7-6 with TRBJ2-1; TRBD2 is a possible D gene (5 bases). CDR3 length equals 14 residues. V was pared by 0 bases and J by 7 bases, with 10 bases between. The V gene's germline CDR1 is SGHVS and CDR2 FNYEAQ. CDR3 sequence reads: CASSLAPSGNEQFF. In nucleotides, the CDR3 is TGTGCCAGCAGCTTAGCTCCGAGCGGAAATGAGCAGTTCTTC.

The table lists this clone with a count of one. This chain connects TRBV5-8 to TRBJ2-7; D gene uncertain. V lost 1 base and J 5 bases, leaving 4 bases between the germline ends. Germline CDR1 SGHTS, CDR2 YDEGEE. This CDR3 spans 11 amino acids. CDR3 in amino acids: CASSLHHEQYF. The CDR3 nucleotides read TGTGCCAGCAGCTTGCACCACGAGCAGTACTTC.